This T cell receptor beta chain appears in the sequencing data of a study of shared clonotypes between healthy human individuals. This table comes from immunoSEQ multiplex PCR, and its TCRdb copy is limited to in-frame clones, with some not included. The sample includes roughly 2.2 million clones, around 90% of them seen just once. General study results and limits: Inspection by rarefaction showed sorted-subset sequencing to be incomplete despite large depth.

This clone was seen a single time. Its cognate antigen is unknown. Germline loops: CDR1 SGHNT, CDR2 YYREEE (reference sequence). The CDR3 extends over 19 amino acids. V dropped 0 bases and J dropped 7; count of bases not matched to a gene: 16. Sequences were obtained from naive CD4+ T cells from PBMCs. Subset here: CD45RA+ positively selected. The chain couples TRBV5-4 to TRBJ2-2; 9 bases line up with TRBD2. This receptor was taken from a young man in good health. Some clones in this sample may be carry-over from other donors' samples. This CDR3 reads CASSLEGFGAGGPGGELFF. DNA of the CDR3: TGTGCCAGCAGCTTGGAGGGCTTCGGGGCGGGAGGGCCCGGCGGGGAGCTGTTTTTT.